This is a list of T cell receptor beta chains from one sample in a study of technical replicates of blood from a handful of donors. Generated by immunoSEQ multiplex PCR, the TCRdb table keeps only in-frame clones and is missing some. Of fewer than 100,000 clones listed, less than 95% are singletons. Material: T cells isolated from PBMCs. All receptors come from a human donor in good health. Each CDR3 is given with its conserved first and last residue. The order of the fields is V gene, clone size, D gene, J gene, CDR3 DNA, CDR3 protein. D genes are given only for firm matches. Only some rows state a clone size, as once, few, many or a class for expanded clones.

v_call: TRBV11-3
clone_size: NA
d_call: NA
j_call: TRBJ1-4
cdr3_nt: TGTGCCAGCATGAGGTCACAGGGTATGGAACTGTTTTTT
cdr3_aa: CASMRSQGMELFF

v_call: TRBV10-3
clone_size: once
d_call: NA
j_call: TRBJ1-3
cdr3_nt: TGTGCCATCAGTGAGTCGAGCGGGACATCTGGAAACACCATATATTTT
cdr3_aa: CAISESSGTSGNTIYF

v_call: TRBV2
clone_size: NA
d_call: TRBD2
j_call: TRBJ2-7
cdr3_nt: TGTGCCAGCAGTGGACCGGGAGGGCCCGAGCAGTACTTC
cdr3_aa: CASSGPGGPEQYF

v_call: TRBV19
clone_size: NA
d_call: NA
j_call: TRBJ1-4
cdr3_nt: TGTGCCAGTAGTCCCGGACAAAGTATTACGAATGAAAAACTGTTTTTT
cdr3_aa: CASSPGQSITNEKLFF

v_call: TRBV9
clone_size: once
d_call: TRBD1
j_call: TRBJ2-2
cdr3_nt: TGTGCCAGCAGCGTCACAGGGGGCAACACCGGGGAGCTGTTTTTT
cdr3_aa: CASSVTGGNTGELFF

v_call: TRBV19
clone_size: NA
d_call: TRBD1
j_call: TRBJ1-1
cdr3_nt: TGTGCCAGTAGTATTTCCGGGACAGGGGCCACTGAAGCTTTCTTT
cdr3_aa: CASSISGTGATEAFF

v_call: TRBV2
clone_size: NA
d_call: NA
j_call: TRBJ1-6
cdr3_nt: TGTGCCAGCAGTGCTCAGGGTTCACCCCTCCACTTT
cdr3_aa: CASSAQGSPLHF

v_call: TRBV7-2
clone_size: once
d_call: NA
j_call: TRBJ1-4
cdr3_nt: TGTGCCAGCAACCTAGGGGTCGCAACTAATGAAAAACTGTTTTTT
cdr3_aa: CASNLGVATNEKLFF

v_call: TRBV27
clone_size: NA
d_call: NA
j_call: TRBJ1-3
cdr3_nt: TGTGCCAGCAGTCCAAGACAGTACTCTGGAAACACCATATATTTT
cdr3_aa: CASSPRQYSGNTIYF

v_call: TRBV7-3
clone_size: NA
d_call: TRBD1
j_call: TRBJ1-2
cdr3_nt: TGTGCCAGCAGCCCCCAGAGGACAGGGGGCGGCTACACCTTC
cdr3_aa: CASSPQRTGGGYTF

v_call: TRBV7-2
clone_size: NA
d_call: NA
j_call: TRBJ2-7
cdr3_nt: TGTGCCAGCAGCTTAGACAGCCCCTACGAGCAGTACTTC
cdr3_aa: CASSLDSPYEQYF

v_call: TRBV14
clone_size: NA
d_call: NA
j_call: TRBJ2-7
cdr3_nt: TGTGCCAGCAGGAGCGGGCTCAGCTCCTACGAGCAGTACTTC
cdr3_aa: CASRSGLSSYEQYF

v_call: TRBV4-3
clone_size: once
d_call: NA
j_call: TRBJ2-6
cdr3_nt: TGCGCCAGTGGGACTGCTCGCTCTGGGGCCAACGTCCTGACTTTC
cdr3_aa: CASGTARSGANVLTF

v_call: TRBV19
clone_size: NA
d_call: TRBD1
j_call: TRBJ1-1
cdr3_nt: TGTGCCAGTAAGGCGGGACAGGGTGGCCCCACTGAAGCTTTCTTT
cdr3_aa: CASKAGQGGPTEAFF

v_call: TRBV25-1
clone_size: few
d_call: NA
j_call: TRBJ1-1
cdr3_nt: TGTGCCAGCAGTGACAGGGTGAACACTGAAGCTTTCTTT
cdr3_aa: CASSDRVNTEAFF

v_call: TRBV2
clone_size: NA
d_call: NA
j_call: TRBJ2-1
cdr3_nt: TGTGCCAGCAGTGGAAACATCCACAATGAGCAGTTCTTC
cdr3_aa: CASSGNIHNEQFF